A single sample is the source of the 17 T cell receptor beta chains below, sequenced in a study of T cell responses to AZD1222 COVID-19 vaccine. Clones were read by immunoSEQ multiplex PCR, and TCRdb kept only the in-frame ones, dropping some. The data hold fewer than 100,000 clones, with roughly nine tenths observed a single time. The material sequenced was peripheral blood, taken 28 days after the second AZD1222 dose. Receptors originate from an adult who received the AZD1222 COVID-19 vaccine.

In this sample, this clone turned up a few times. The chain uses TRBV5-1 and TRBJ1-6; possibly TRBD1 for D (5 bases). Looked up from germline, CDR1 is SGHRS and CDR2 is YFSETQ. Trimming took off 0 bases at V and 8 bases at J, with 9 bases between the two ends. This CDR3 comprises 14 residues. The CDR3 loop is CASSLEGSDSPLHF. CDR3 in DNA: TGCGCCAGCAGCTTGGAGGGGTCTGATTCACCCCTCCACTTT.

This chain joins TRBV28 and TRBJ1-2, with 9 bases lining up with TRBD1. From germline, CDR1 is MDHEN and CDR2 SYDVKM. Losses at the gene ends were 6 bases for V and 4 bases for J; bases not matched to a gene: 9. The CDR3 runs 15 residues. The CDR3 DNA follows: TGTGCCAGCAGCCGTGGGACAGGGATCAGCTATGGCTACACCTTC. Encoded protein: CASSRGTGISYGYTF.

The chain combines TRBV27 with TRBJ2-4; 8 bases map to TRBD2. CDR3 length: 18 residues. Germline-derived CDR1 and CDR2 are MNHEY and SMNVEV (reference sequence). V lost 0 bases, J lost 6 bases, and 13 bases stayed unmatched. The chain's CDR3 is CASSLSRTFGREVNIQYF. In nucleotides, the CDR3 is TGTGCCAGCAGTTTATCCCGGACATTCGGGAGGGAGGTAAACATTCAGTACTTC.

The rearrangement uses TRBV19 and TRBJ2-7; TRBD2 is a possible D gene (6 bases). The CDR3 consists of 15 residues. Germline V CDR1 and CDR2: LNHDA, SQIVND (reference sequence). The germline V and J ends were trimmed by 7 bases and 3 bases, with 19 bases remaining between them. For the CDR3, the DNA is TGTGCCAGTACCACCTCGGGGCCAGCGGGCTACGAGCAGTACTTC. Protein product: CASTTSGPAGYEQYF.

In DNA form, the CDR3 reads TGCGCCAGCAGCCAAGTTGGGACTACAGATACGCAGTATTTT. This sequence encodes CASSQVGTTDTQYF. J is TRBJ2-3 and V is TRBV4-3; tentatively, D is TRBD2 (6 bases). The CDR3 runs 14 residues. Trimming removed 1 base from V and 3 bases from J, with 8 bases in between. Looked up from germline, CDR1 is LGHNA and CDR2 is YSLEER.

This rearrangement joins TRBV19 to TRBJ2-7; TRBD2 is a possible D gene (6 bases). Germline V CDR1 and CDR2: LNHDA, SQIVND (reference sequence). The CDR3 is made up of 15 amino acids. Trimming shortened V by 5 bases and J by 0 bases, and 14 bases separated the two germline ends. The CDR3 spells CASSWDSQSSYEQYF. DNA for the CDR3: TGTGCCAGTAGTTGGGACTCCCAGAGCTCCTACGAGCAGTACTTC.

The V and J genes are TRBV5-4 and TRBJ2-1; D is unclear. CDR1 SGHNT and CDR2 YYREEE come from the germline V gene (reference sequence). Trimming took 0 bases from V and 0 from J, leaving 7 bases between them. This CDR3 has 15 amino acids. The chain's CDR3 is CASSLEQSSYNEQFF. CDR3 bases: TGTGCCAGCAGCTTGGAACAGAGCTCCTACAATGAGCAGTTCTTC.

This chain links TRBV4-2 with TRBJ1-2, with a tentative D call TRBD1 (5 bases). The CDR3 contains 14 residues. Trimming took off 0 bases at V and 8 bases at J, with 13 bases between the two ends. The germline V gene encodes CDR1 LGHNA and CDR2 YNFKEQ. The CDR3 sequence: CASSQEGDLWGYTF. The CDR3 DNA is TGTGCCAGCAGCCAAGAAGGGGACCTCTGGGGCTACACCTTC.

The chain carries TRBV18 and TRBJ2-3; unclear D gene. The germline gives CDR1 KGHSH, CDR2 LQKENI. V was shortened by 4 bases and J by 2 bases, with 10 bases between the two germline ends. The CDR3 length is 14 residues. The CDR3 protein is CASSQDGYTDTQYF. CDR3 coding DNA: TGTGCCAGCTCACAGGACGGATACACAGATACGCAGTATTTT.

V and J are TRBV6-4 and TRBJ2-5; D perhaps matches TRBD1 (5 bases). The CDR3 loop spans 13 amino acids. Germline V gives CDR1 MRHNA, CDR2 SNTAGT. The V end lost 4 bases, the J end lost 0 bases, and 6 bases lay between the germline ends. CDR3 nucleotide sequence: TGTGCCAGCAGTGCGACAGACCAAGAGACCCAGTACTTC. Protein: CASSATDQETQYF.

The chain employs TRBV7-8 and TRBJ1-4; 10 bases line up with TRBD1. Losses at the gene ends were 5 bases for V and 7 bases for J; bases not matched to a gene: 7. The CDR3 totals 15 residues. Germline V gene lookup returns CDR1 SGHVS and CDR2 FQNEAQ. The CDR3 nucleotides are TGTGCCAGCAGCCCGACAGGGGGCTCAGTTGAAAAACTGTTTTTT. It specifies CASSPTGGSVEKLFF.

CDR3: CASSFPPPTGTGGYEQYF. The CDR3 nucleotides are TGCGCCAGCAGCTTCCCCCCCCCGACCGGGACAGGGGGCTACGAGCAGTACTTC. The V call is TRBV5-1, the J call TRBJ2-7; 11 bases line up with TRBD1. In germline, CDR1 is SGHRS, CDR2 YFSETQ. The CDR3 spans 18 residues. Trimming took 2 bases from V and 3 from J; bases not matched to a gene: 13.

V and J are TRBV18 and TRBJ2-1; 7 bases line up with TRBD1. Trimming cost V 1 base and J 8 bases; bases outside gene matches: 8. Germline CDR1 reads KGHSH; CDR2 reads LQKENI. The CDR3 covers 15 residues. The CDR3 nucleotides are TGTGCCAGCTCACCACAGGAACAGGGGATGCATGAGCAGTTCTTC. Translating it yields CASSPQEQGMHEQFF. Looking up the rest from reference TRBV18 and TRBJ2-1 gives the full variable domain: NAGVMQNPRHLVRRRGQEARLRCSPMKGHSHVYWYRQLPEEGLKFMVYLQKENIIDESGMPKERFSAEFPKEGPSILRIQQVVRGDSAAYFCASSPQEQGMHEQFFGPGTRLTVL.

The V gene is TRBV15, the J gene TRBJ2-1; perhaps TRBD2 as D (6 bases). V lost 3 bases and J 6 bases, leaving 15 bases between the germline ends. CDR3 size: 15 residues. CDR1 is LNHNV and CDR2 is YYDKDF in the germline V gene (reference sequence). DNA for the CDR3: TGTGCCACCAGCAGTTGGGGGGACCCAGGCAATGAGCAGTTCTTC. It specifies CATSSWGDPGNEQFF.

This chain uses TRBV28 with TRBJ2-7; the D is unclear. Trimming left V 6 bases short and J 3 bases short, with 6 bases between. Per germline, CDR1 MDHEN and CDR2 SYDVKM. The length of the CDR3 is 11 residues. Here the CDR3 DNA reads TGTGCCAGCAGAGGAAACTACGAGCAGTACTTC. It encodes CASRGNYEQYF. Using reference TRBV28 and TRBJ2-7 for the parts outside the CDR3, the full variable domain is DVKVTQSSRYLVKRTGEKVFLECVQDMDHENMFWYRQDPGLGLRLIYFSYDVKMKEKGDIPEGYSVSREKKERFSLILESASTNQTSMYLCASRGNYEQYFGPGTRLTVT.

CDR3 in amino acids: CASSQEGRSNEQFF. Written as DNA, the CDR3 is TGTGCCAGCAGCCAAGAGGGTCGATCCAATGAGCAGTTCTTC. The gene calls are TRBV4-2 and TRBJ2-1, with D unclear. The CDR3 covers 14 residues. Germline V lookup: CDR1 LGHNA, CDR2 YNFKEQ. Deletions cut 0 bases from V and 6 bases from J, with 9 bases between.

The V call is TRBV10-3, the J call TRBJ1-1; D is perhaps TRBD1 (5 bases). V was shortened by 8 bases and J by 4 bases, with 20 bases between the two germline ends. This CDR3 is built from 15 residues. The germline V gene has CDR1 ENHRY and CDR2 SYGVKD. The CDR3 region has the DNA TGTGCCATCCGGGCAGGGTTGGATTTAAGCACTGAAGCTTTCTTT. It translates to CAIRAGLDLSTEAFF.